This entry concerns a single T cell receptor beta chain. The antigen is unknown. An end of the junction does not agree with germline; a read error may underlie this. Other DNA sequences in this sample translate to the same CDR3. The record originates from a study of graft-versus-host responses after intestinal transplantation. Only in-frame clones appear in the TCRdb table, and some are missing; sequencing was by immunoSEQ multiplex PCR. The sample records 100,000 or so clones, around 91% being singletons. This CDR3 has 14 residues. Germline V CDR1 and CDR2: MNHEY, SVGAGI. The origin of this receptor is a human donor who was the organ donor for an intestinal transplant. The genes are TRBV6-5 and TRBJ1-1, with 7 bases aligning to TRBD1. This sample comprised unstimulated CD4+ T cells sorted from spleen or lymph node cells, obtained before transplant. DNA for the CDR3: TGTGCCAGCAAACCCGGGACAGTTAACACCGAAGCTTTCTTT. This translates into CASKPGTVNTEAFF.